Listed here are 13 T cell receptor beta chains from one sample, sequenced in a study of T cells after yellow fever vaccination (dated by TCRdb to 2018 to 2020). Library prep was done by 5' RACE. Instrument on record: Illumina HiSeq 2500. TCRdb reprocessing: public reads trimmed at Q25 with fastp, clones called with MiXCR, in-frame beta chains kept. Rows are combined by CDR3 protein, so each entry shows the most common genes and DNA. This sample is represented by tens of thousands of distinct CDR3 sequences; about 7.2% of them were singletons. The biggest ten clones account for roughly 29% of the sample. The intended sense of this specimen's treatment or condition label: live attenuated yellow fever vaccine strain. Sequenced material: CD8+ T cells sorted from PBMCs, taken around 10 days after the first yellow fever vaccination. These receptors came from a man in his late teens or twenties who received the YFV17D yellow fever vaccine.

The V call is TRBV5-4, the J call TRBJ1-4; D gene uncertain. The length of the CDR3 is 15 residues. CDR1 and CDR2 from the germline V gene are SGHNT and YYREEE (reference sequence). V dropped 0 bases and J dropped 4 bases, with 10 bases sitting between them. The CDR3 spells CASSLGLTLNEKLFF. The CDR3 DNA reads as TGTGCCAGCAGCTTGGGACTGACCCTTAATGAAAAACTGTTTTTT.

There are a few counts of this clonotype. This chain links TRBV29-1 with TRBJ1-1, with TRBD1 matching 8 bases. The ends lost 8 bases at V and 0 bases at J; junction bases unmatched: 11. The length of the CDR3 is 15 residues. Germline CDR1 is SQVTM and CDR2 is ANQGSEA. The CDR3 sequence: CSSQGQGGVNTEAFF. The CDR3 DNA reads as TGCAGCTCCCAAGGACAGGGTGGGGTGAACACTGAAGCTTTCTTT.

This clonotype has only a few counts. The gene calls are TRBV12-3 or TRBV12-4 and TRBJ2-1, with 7 bases lining up with TRBD1. V gave up 5 bases and J gave up 9 bases; unmatched junction bases: 10. CDR3 length equals 14 residues. The CDR3: CASSLTGRAPEQFF. In nucleotides, the CDR3 is TGTGCCAGCAGTCTGACAGGGCGCGCGCCTGAGCAGTTCTTC.

The sample holds many counts of this clonotype. The rearrangement links TRBV9 to TRBJ2-1; the match to TRBD2 covers 13 bases. CDR1 and CDR2 from the germline V gene are SGDLS and YYNGEE. The trim removed 7 bases at V and 6 bases at J, leaving 10 bases unmatched. This CDR3 has 16 amino acids. DNA for the CDR3: TGTGCCAGCGAACCCTCCGGGACTAGCGGGGTCAATGAGCAGTTCTTC. As protein: CASEPSGTSGVNEQFF.

The V gene is TRBV4-1, the J gene TRBJ2-1; no definite D call. V dropped 1 base and J dropped 5 bases, with 9 bases sitting between them. This CDR3 contains 14 residues. Germline assignment: CDR1 MGHRA and CDR2 YSYEKL. CDR3 coding DNA: TGCGCCAGCAGCCAAGGTACAGTAAACAATGAGCAGTTCTTC. It specifies CASSQGTVNNEQFF.

This clonotype has just a few counts. The chain employs TRBV20-1 and TRBJ1-2; 7 positions match TRBD1. The CDR3 sequence is 15 residues long. The junction had 10 bases not matched to a gene; V was cut back by 6 bases and J by 0 bases. Germline V CDR1 and CDR2: DFQATT, SNEGSKA (reference sequence). The CDR3 reads CSADRDSPSNYGYTF. The CDR3 region has the DNA TGCAGTGCGGACCGGGACAGCCCTTCTAACTATGGCTACACCTTC.

The V and J genes are TRBV7-3 and TRBJ2-1; D is undetermined. The V and J ends lost 5 bases and 6 bases respectively, with 5 bases between them. This CDR3 has 11 residues. Germline V gene lookup returns CDR1 SGHTA and CDR2 FQGTGA. The CDR3 loop reads CASSTGNEQFF. DNA of the CDR3: TGTGCCAGCAGCACCGGCAATGAGCAGTTCTTC.

There are many counts of this clonotype. This chain joins TRBV4-3 and TRBJ2-1, with a weak D call TRBD1 (6 bases). Deletions cut 0 bases from V and 4 bases from J, with 7 bases between. CDR1 and CDR2 (germline): LGHNA, YSLEER. The CDR3 spans 14 residues. The chain's CDR3 is CASSQDRGYNEQFF. CDR3 nucleotides: TGCGCCAGCAGCCAAGACAGGGGATACAATGAGCAGTTCTTC.

This chain links TRBV4-1 with TRBJ1-4, with 7 bases fitting TRBD1. This CDR3 has 16 amino acids. The germline V gene has CDR1 MGHRA and CDR2 YSYEKL. After removal of 0 bases from V and 6 bases from J, the junction contained 7 bases not matched to a gene. The CDR3 reads CASSQDLVTGHEKLFF. CDR3 DNA: TGCGCCAGCAGCCAAGATCTTGTGACAGGGCATGAAAAACTGTTTTTT.

The chain has TRBV7-9 and TRBJ1-1; TRBD1 matches at 8 bases. Trimming at V came to 6 bases and at J to 3 bases, leaving 6 bases not matched to a gene. This CDR3 comprises 14 residues. Germline CDR1 is SEHNR and CDR2 is FQNEAQ (reference sequence). The CDR3 DNA follows: TGTGCCAGCAGGCGCTGGGACAGGTACACTGAAGCTTTCTTT. It yields the protein CASRRWDRYTEAFF.

This clonotype has ten or more counts. The J gene is TRBJ2-3, the V gene TRBV7-6; no reliable D call. The V and J ends lost 2 bases and 3 bases respectively, with 3 bases between them. From germline, CDR1 is SGHVS and CDR2 FNYEAQ. The CDR3 has 12 residues. The CDR3 sequence: CASSLLTDTQYF. The CDR3 DNA reads TGTGCCAGCAGCTTACTGACAGATACGCAGTATTTT.

This clonotype was detected many times. The chain uses TRBV7-8 and TRBJ2-3, with a weak D call TRBD2 (5 bases). Germline CDR1 and CDR2: SGHVS and FQNEAQ. V was clipped by 1 base and J by 2 bases, with 10 bases between them. The CDR3 is 15 amino acids. CDR3 in amino acids: CASSLDRGLTDTQYF. CDR3 nucleotide sequence: TGTGCCAGCAGCTTAGATCGGGGTCTCACAGATACGCAGTATTTT. Full variable domain (missing parts from reference TRBV7-8 and TRBJ2-3): GAGVSQSPRYKVAKRGQDVALRCDPISGHVSLFWYQQALGQGPEFLTYFQNEAQLDKSGLPSDRFFAERPEGSVSTLKIQRTQQEDSAVYLCASSLDRGLTDTQYFGPGTRLTVL.

This clonotype appeared many times. The rearrangement links TRBV4-2 to TRBJ2-6; D not certain. The CDR3 is made up of 17 amino acids. Germline loops: CDR1 LGHNA, CDR2 YNFKEQ. V lost 3 bases and J 0 bases, leaving 12 bases between the germline ends. The CDR3 spells CASSQSDSSSGANVLTF. CDR3 coding DNA: TGTGCCAGCAGCCAGAGTGACTCCAGCTCTGGGGCCAACGTCCTGACTTTC.